The 18 T cell receptor beta chains given below trace back to one sample, sequenced in a study of blood T cell repertoires in COVID-19. The repertoire was sequenced with immunoSEQ multiplex PCR; TCRdb's copy has only in-frame clones and lacks some. Of some 62,000 clones in the sample, about 80% were seen once. The specimen was peripheral blood. The receptors were gathered from a man in his fifties or sixties with COVID-19, enrolled during active disease.

This sequence joins TRBV6-1 and TRBJ2-3; 11 bases map to TRBD2. The J segment lost 4 bases and the V segment lost 1 base, leaving 4 bases of the junction unmatched. Germline CDR1 MNHNS, CDR2 SASEGT. There are 16 residues in the CDR3. For the CDR3, the DNA is TGTGCCAGCAGTGAAGGTAGCGGGGGGGCGGCAGATACGCAGTATTTT. This sequence encodes CASSEGSGGAADTQYF.

This chain connects TRBV30 to TRBJ1-1; a weak D match, TRBD1 (5 bases). V lost 1 base and J lost 5, with 14 bases in between. The CDR3 is 14 residues long. Per the germline V gene, CDR1 is GTSNPN and CDR2 is SVGIG (reference sequence). CDR3 region: CAWSDRGGGTEAFF. The CDR3 DNA follows: TGTGCCTGGAGTGACCGCGGGGGTGGGACTGAAGCTTTCTTT. Supplemented by reference TRBV30 and TRBJ1-1, the full variable domain reads SQTIHQWPATLVQPVGSPLSLECTVEGTSNPNLYWYRQAAGRGLQLLFYSVGIGQISSEVPQNLSASRPQDRQFILSSKKLLLSDSGFYLCAWSDRGGGTEAFFGQGTRLTVV.

The V gene is TRBV6-5, the J gene TRBJ1-1; 7 bases agree with TRBD1. CDR1 is MNHEY and CDR2 is SVGAGI in the germline V gene. CDR3 length: 15 amino acids. J was trimmed by 11 bases and V by 0 bases; bases with no gene match: 12. The CDR3, as DNA: TGTGCCAGCAGTTACTCGATCACTACAGCCAGGGGGGCTTTCTTT. This sequence encodes CASSYSITTARGAFF.

The gene calls are TRBV19 and TRBJ2-2; tentatively, D is TRBD2 (6 bases). The CDR3 length is 14 residues. V was clipped by 9 bases and J by 1 base, with 12 bases between them. Germline values: CDR1 LNHDA, CDR2 SQIVND (reference sequence). The CDR3 DNA sequence: TGTGCCAGCAGTCCGGGGGAGAACACCGGGGAGCTGTTTTTT. Translated, it gives CASSPGENTGELFF.

The V and J genes are TRBV15 and TRBJ1-5, with 8 bases that match TRBD1. This CDR3 contains 12 residues. Per germline, CDR1 LNHNV and CDR2 YYDKDF (reference sequence). The trim removed 8 bases at V and 8 bases at J, leaving 5 bases unmatched. CDR3 DNA: TGTGCCACCGGACAGGGAAGGGAGCCCCAGCATTTT. Residues: CATGQGREPQHF.

The rearrangement links TRBV20-1 to TRBJ2-1; weak D call: TRBD1 (5 bases). The CDR3 runs to 12 residues. V was cut by 3 bases and J by 8 bases, with 11 bases left in between. Germline V lookup: CDR1 DFQATT, CDR2 SNEGSKA (reference sequence). CDR3 DNA sequence: TGCAGTGCTAGTCTCCAAGGGGATGAGCAGTTCTTC. It specifies CSASLQGDEQFF.

This clone was observed a single time. V usage is TRBV14 and J usage is TRBJ1-4, with TRBD1 identical over 9 bases. CDR3 length equals 16 residues. The V and J ends lost 4 bases and 11 bases, in that order; junction bases with no gene match: 14. Germline CDR1 SGHDN, CDR2 FVKESK. CDR3 DNA sequence: TGTGCCAGCAGCCTACTTCCGGGACAGGGTAGGGAGAAACTGTTTTTT. As protein: CASSLLPGQGREKLFF.

V gene TRBV29-1 combines with J gene TRBJ2-3, with 8 bases lining up with TRBD1. The germline gives CDR1 SQVTM, CDR2 ANQGSEA. J lost 6 bases, V lost 6 bases, and 5 bases had no gene match. The CDR3 is made up of 12 amino acids. As DNA, the CDR3 is TGCAGCGTCGGACAGGGATCGGATACGCAGTATTTT. Its protein is CSVGQGSDTQYF.

The rearrangement links TRBV19 to TRBJ2-7; 9 positions agree with TRBD2. V lost 3 bases to trimming and J lost 2 bases; unmatched junction nucleotides: 8. The CDR3 runs to 16 residues. Germline CDR1 reads LNHDA; CDR2 reads SQIVND (reference sequence). The CDR3 coding sequence is TGTGCCAGTAGTATGGGGGCGGGACTAGCAGCCTACGAGCAGTACTTC. It yields the protein CASSMGAGLAAYEQYF. Using reference TRBV19 and TRBJ2-7 for the parts outside the CDR3, the full variable domain is DGGITQSPKYLFRKEGQNVTLSCEQNLNHDAMYWYRQDPGQGLRLIYYSQIVNDFQKGDIAEGYSVSREKKESFPLTVTSAQKNPTAFYLCASSMGAGLAAYEQYFGPGTRLTVT.

This clone was found many times. The gene calls are TRBV5-1 and TRBJ1-2; TRBD1 might be the D (5 bases). This CDR3 has 12 residues. Trimming took 4 bases from V and 4 from J, leaving 8 bases between them. Germline-derived CDR1 and CDR2 are SGHRS and YFSETQ. CDR3 nucleotides: TGCGCCAGCAGCACGCAGGGCTATGGCTACACCTTC. It yields the protein CASSTQGYGYTF.

The chain has TRBV7-9 and TRBJ1-1; no firm D call. The V gene lost 2 bases and the J gene lost 0 bases, with 16 bases spanning the gap. This CDR3 spans 17 amino acids. Looked up from germline, CDR1 is SEHNR and CDR2 is FQNEAQ (reference sequence). The CDR3 coding sequence is TGTGCCAGCAGCTTAACCCGATGGCAGATTATGAACACTGAAGCTTTCTTT. Translating it yields CASSLTRWQIMNTEAFF. The variable domain in full, completed from reference TRBV7-9 and TRBJ1-1, reads DTGVSQNPRHKITKRGQNVTFRCDPISEHNRLYWYRQTLGQGPEFLTYFQNEAQLEKSRLLSDRFSAERPKGSFSTLEIQRTEQGDSAMYLCASSLTRWQIMNTEAFFGQGTRLTVV.

The chain combines TRBV18 with TRBJ1-2; 10 nucleotides agree with TRBD1. The CDR3 sequence is 15 residues long. Germline loops: CDR1 KGHSH, CDR2 LQKENI. The trim removed 4 bases at V and 2 bases at J, leaving 4 bases unmatched. CDR3 protein: CASSLGTGDNYGYTF. The CDR3 DNA sequence: TGTGCCAGCTCACTAGGGACAGGGGACAACTATGGCTACACCTTC.

This CDR3 is CASSRPTGDPFGETQYF. The CDR3 bases are TGTGCCAGCAGCCGGCCGACAGGGGACCCTTTTGGGGAGACCCAGTACTTC. The rearrangement uses TRBV5-4 and TRBJ2-5, with TRBD1 identical over 8 bases. Germline CDR1 is SGHNT and CDR2 is YYREEE (reference sequence). With V trimmed by 4 bases and J by 5 bases, 16 bases remained unmatched. This CDR3 is built from 17 residues.

This chain uses TRBV20-1 with TRBJ1-2; D uncertain. The length of the CDR3 is 10 residues. Germline V CDR1 and CDR2: DFQATT, SNEGSKA (reference sequence). The CDR3 DNA is TGCAGCGGGTGGTTCTATGGCTACACCTTC. This encodes CSGWFYGYTF.

The chain combines TRBV6-5 with TRBJ2-4; the D gene is possibly TRBD1 (5 bases). V gave up 2 bases and J gave up 7 bases, with 12 bases separating them. CDR1 and CDR2 (germline): MNHEY, SVGAGI. The CDR3 spans 14 residues. The CDR3 loop is CASSYGWQGNIQYF. DNA for the CDR3: TGTGCCAGCAGTTACGGGTGGCAGGGTAACATTCAGTACTTC.

This sequence joins TRBV7-6 and TRBJ2-7, with D tentatively TRBD1 (6 bases). Germline V gene lookup returns CDR1 SGHVS and CDR2 FNYEAQ. The CDR3 has 14 residues. The V and J ends lost 2 bases and 3 bases respectively, with 11 bases between them. The CDR3 loop is CASSLFHRDYEQYF. The CDR3 nucleotides are TGTGCCAGCAGCTTATTCCACAGGGACTACGAGCAGTACTTC.

This clone turned up a few times. The chain joins TRBV11-2 to TRBJ2-2; 7 positions agree with TRBD1. V was pared by 1 base and J by 7 bases, with 9 bases of the junction left unmatched. This CDR3 has 16 residues. CDR1 and CDR2 from the germline V gene are SGHAT and FQNNGV. The DNA of the CDR3 is TGTGCCAGCAGCTTAGCAAGGGGGCGTGTTGACGGGGAGCTGTTTTTT. Residues: CASSLARGRVDGELFF.

The chain carries TRBV5-1 and TRBJ2-3; no definite D call. The CDR3 covers 16 residues. Germline CDR1 reads SGHRS; CDR2 reads YFSETQ. Trimming cost V 0 bases and J 0 bases, with 11 bases left between them. This chain's CDR3 is CASSLELRTSTDTQYF. CDR3 nucleotides: TGCGCCAGCAGCTTGGAGTTGAGAACTAGCACAGATACGCAGTATTTT.